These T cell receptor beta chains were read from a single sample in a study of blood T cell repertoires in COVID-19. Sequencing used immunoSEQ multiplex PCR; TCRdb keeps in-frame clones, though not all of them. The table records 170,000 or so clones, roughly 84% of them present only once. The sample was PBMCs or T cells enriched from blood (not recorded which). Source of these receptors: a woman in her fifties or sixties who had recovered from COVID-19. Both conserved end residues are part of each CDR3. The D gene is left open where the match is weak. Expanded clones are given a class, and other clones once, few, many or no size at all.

cdr3_nt: TGTGCCAGCAGCTTTTACGGCTTGAGGGGCTACACCTTC
cdr3_aa: CASSFYGLRGYTF
j_call: TRBJ1-2
v_call: TRBV7-2
clone_size: .
d_call: .

cdr3_nt: TGTGCCATCTCCTTAGCGGGAGAGGGAGATACGCAGTATTTT
cdr3_aa: CAISLAGEGDTQYF
j_call: TRBJ2-3
v_call: TRBV10-3
clone_size: .
d_call: TRBD2

cdr3_nt: TGTGCCTGGAGTGTGCAGTTATACAATGAGCAGTTCTTC
cdr3_aa: CAWSVQLYNEQFF
j_call: TRBJ2-1
v_call: TRBV30
clone_size: .
d_call: .

cdr3_nt: TGTGCCAGTAGTCCAAGGACATTTGAAGAGACCCAGTACTTC
cdr3_aa: CASSPRTFEETQYF
j_call: TRBJ2-5
v_call: TRBV19
clone_size: .
d_call: .

cdr3_nt: TGTGCCAGCAGTTTATCCCTCTCCGGTCAGCCCCAGCATTTT
cdr3_aa: CASSLSLSGQPQHF
j_call: TRBJ1-5
v_call: TRBV27
clone_size: .
d_call: .

cdr3_nt: TGTGCCAGCAGCATACCCGGGTCGATGAACACTGAAGCTTTCTTT
cdr3_aa: CASSIPGSMNTEAFF
j_call: TRBJ1-1
v_call: TRBV7-8
clone_size: .
d_call: .

cdr3_nt: TGTGCCAGCAGTCCCCTGGGAGTCAAACTGTTTTTT
cdr3_aa: CASSPLGVKLFF
j_call: TRBJ1-4
v_call: TRBV6-2/TRBV6-3
clone_size: .
d_call: .

cdr3_nt: TGTGCCAGCAGACGGACAGTAGGTTCACCCCTCCACTTT
cdr3_aa: CASRRTVGSPLHF
j_call: TRBJ1-6
v_call: TRBV6-5
clone_size: .
d_call: .

cdr3_nt: TGTGCCAGCAGTTACCAACTAGCGGGCACGTTGAGTGAGCAGTTCTTC
cdr3_aa: CASSYQLAGTLSEQFF
j_call: TRBJ2-1
v_call: TRBV6-6
clone_size: .
d_call: TRBD2

cdr3_nt: TGTGCCACCCGAGTACCGCTGACTAGCGGGAATGAGCAGTTCTTC
cdr3_aa: CATRVPLTSGNEQFF
j_call: TRBJ2-1
v_call: TRBV10-3
clone_size: .
d_call: TRBD2

cdr3_nt: TGTGCCAGCAGCTTGGTGAACAGGGTGGACGAAAAACTGTTTTTT
cdr3_aa: CASSLVNRVDEKLFF
j_call: TRBJ1-4
v_call: TRBV7-9
clone_size: few
d_call: .

cdr3_nt: TGTGCCAGCAGCCAAGACGGGAGGGGGCAGTACTTC
cdr3_aa: CASSQDGRGQYF
j_call: TRBJ2-7
v_call: TRBV3-1/TRBV3-2
clone_size: .
d_call: TRBD2

cdr3_nt: TGTGCCAGCAGCTTGGACGGGATTGCAGGCTACTACGAGCAGTACTTC
cdr3_aa: CASSLDGIAGYYEQYF
j_call: TRBJ2-7
v_call: TRBV5-8
clone_size: .
d_call: .

cdr3_nt: TGTGCCAGCAGTTACTCTTCGGGGATCGCTTTCTTT
cdr3_aa: CASSYSSGIAFF
j_call: TRBJ1-1
v_call: TRBV6-5
clone_size: .
d_call: .

cdr3_nt: TGTGCCAGCAGCTTAGGCCTAGCGGGAGTGGCCTACGAGCAGTACTTC
cdr3_aa: CASSLGLAGVAYEQYF
j_call: TRBJ2-7
v_call: TRBV7-9
clone_size: once
d_call: TRBD2

cdr3_nt: TGTGCCAGCAGCTCCGAGCGGGAGGGCGGTAGCTCCTACAATGAGCAGTTCTTC
cdr3_aa: CASSSEREGGSSYNEQFF
j_call: TRBJ2-1
v_call: TRBV7-9
clone_size: .
d_call: TRBD2

cdr3_nt: TGTGCCAGCTCACCGGTAGGGGACAGCCAAGAGACCCAGTACTTC
cdr3_aa: CASSPVGDSQETQYF
j_call: TRBJ2-5
v_call: TRBV18
clone_size: .
d_call: TRBD1

cdr3_nt: TGTGCCAGCAGGCAGGGGGGTTCGAACACTGAAGCTTTCTTT
cdr3_aa: CASRQGGSNTEAFF
j_call: TRBJ1-1
v_call: TRBV2
clone_size: few
d_call: TRBD1

cdr3_nt: TGTGCCAGCAGCCCCTGGAACTCCTATCGGACAGGGATGGGGACAGATACGCAGTATTTT
cdr3_aa: CASSPWNSYRTGMGTDTQYF
j_call: TRBJ2-3
v_call: TRBV5-4
clone_size: once
d_call: TRBD1

cdr3_nt: TGTGCCAGCTCACCGAAGGGGGAAAAAACTAATGAAAAACTGTTTTTT
cdr3_aa: CASSPKGEKTNEKLFF
j_call: TRBJ1-4
v_call: TRBV18
clone_size: .
d_call: .

cdr3_nt: TGCGCCAGCAGCCCGGGACTAGCGGGAAAGGGGGAGACCCAGTACTTC
cdr3_aa: CASSPGLAGKGETQYF
j_call: TRBJ2-5
v_call: TRBV5-1
clone_size: few
d_call: TRBD2

cdr3_nt: TGCGCCAGCAGCCTCGGGACAGGGGAAGAGACCCAGTACTTC
cdr3_aa: CASSLGTGEETQYF
j_call: TRBJ2-5
v_call: TRBV5-1
clone_size: .
d_call: TRBD1

cdr3_nt: TGTGCCAGCAGCTTACGAGTAGGGGGCGACTTCGGTGGAAACACCATATATTTT
cdr3_aa: CASSLRVGGDFGGNTIYF
j_call: TRBJ1-3
v_call: TRBV7-2
clone_size: few
d_call: TRBD1

cdr3_nt: TGTGCCAGCAGTGCGGGACCAACAGATACGCAGTATTTT
cdr3_aa: CASSAGPTDTQYF
j_call: TRBJ2-3
v_call: TRBV28
clone_size: .
d_call: .

cdr3_nt: TGTGCCAGCAGCCAAGCTAGCGGGCGAGAGTCCCTTCGCGATACGCAGTATTTT
cdr3_aa: CASSQASGRESLRDTQYF
j_call: TRBJ2-3
v_call: TRBV4-2
clone_size: .
d_call: TRBD2

cdr3_nt: TGTGCCTCCAGGACCGGGACAGCTAACACCGGGGAGCTGTTTTTT
cdr3_aa: CASRTGTANTGELFF
j_call: TRBJ2-2
v_call: TRBV30
clone_size: .
d_call: TRBD1

cdr3_nt: TGTGCCAGCAGCCAGCCGGGACAGCTGAACACTGAAGCTTTCTTT
cdr3_aa: CASSQPGQLNTEAFF
j_call: TRBJ1-1
v_call: TRBV5-4
clone_size: .
d_call: TRBD1

cdr3_nt: TGTGCCAGCAGGAGGGGGGGCAATGGAAACACCATATATTTT
cdr3_aa: CASRRGGNGNTIYF
j_call: TRBJ1-3
v_call: TRBV6-5
clone_size: .
d_call: .

cdr3_nt: TGCGCCAGCAGCCAAGATCACCCAGCGGTAAGCTCCTACAATGAGCAGTTCTTC
cdr3_aa: CASSQDHPAVSSYNEQFF
j_call: TRBJ2-1
v_call: TRBV4-1
clone_size: .
d_call: .

cdr3_nt: TGTGCCAGCAGTTACACAGCATATCAGCCCCAGCATTTT
cdr3_aa: CASSYTAYQPQHF
j_call: TRBJ1-5
v_call: TRBV6-5
clone_size: .
d_call: .

cdr3_nt: TGTGCCAGCAGTGAGGGGGGGCAAGAGACCCAGTACTTC
cdr3_aa: CASSEGGQETQYF
j_call: TRBJ2-5
v_call: TRBV2
clone_size: .
d_call: TRBD2

cdr3_nt: TGTGCCAGAAGCTCAGTCACAGGGGACAATGAGCAGTTCTTC
cdr3_aa: CARSSVTGDNEQFF
j_call: TRBJ2-1
v_call: TRBV7-5
clone_size: .
d_call: .

cdr3_nt: TGCGCCAGCAGCTTGGGCCGGCTAGCGGGTCCATACAATGAGCAGTTCTTC
cdr3_aa: CASSLGRLAGPYNEQFF
j_call: TRBJ2-1
v_call: TRBV5-1
clone_size: .
d_call: TRBD2